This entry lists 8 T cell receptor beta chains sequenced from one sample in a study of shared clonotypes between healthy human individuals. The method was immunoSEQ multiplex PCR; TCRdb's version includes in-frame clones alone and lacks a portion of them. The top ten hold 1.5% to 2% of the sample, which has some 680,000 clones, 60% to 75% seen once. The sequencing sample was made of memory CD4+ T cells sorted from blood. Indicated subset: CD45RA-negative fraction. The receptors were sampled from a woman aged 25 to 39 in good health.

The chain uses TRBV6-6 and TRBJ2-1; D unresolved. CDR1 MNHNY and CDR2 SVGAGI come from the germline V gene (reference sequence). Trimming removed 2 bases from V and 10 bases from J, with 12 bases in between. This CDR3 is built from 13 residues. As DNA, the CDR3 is TGTGCCAGCAGTTACGGGGTCTTTGGAGAGCAGTTCTTC. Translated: CASSYGVFGEQFF.

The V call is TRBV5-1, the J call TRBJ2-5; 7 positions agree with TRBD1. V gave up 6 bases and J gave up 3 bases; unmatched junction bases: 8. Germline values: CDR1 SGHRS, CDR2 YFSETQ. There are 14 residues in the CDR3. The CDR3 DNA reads TGCGCCAGCACCAAAGACAGGGCGGAAGAGACCCAGTACTTC. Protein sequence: CASTKDRAEETQYF.

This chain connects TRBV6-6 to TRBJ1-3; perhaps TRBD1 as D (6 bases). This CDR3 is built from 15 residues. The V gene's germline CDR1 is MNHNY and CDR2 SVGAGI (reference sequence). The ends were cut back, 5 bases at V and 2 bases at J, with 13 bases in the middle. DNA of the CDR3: TGTGCCAGCAGTGGAACCGCAGGGGCTGGAAACACCATATATTTT. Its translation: CASSGTAGAGNTIYF.

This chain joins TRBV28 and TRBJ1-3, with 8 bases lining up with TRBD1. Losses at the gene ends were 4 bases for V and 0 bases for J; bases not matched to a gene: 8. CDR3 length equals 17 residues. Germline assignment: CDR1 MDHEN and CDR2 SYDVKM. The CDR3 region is CASSSYGTGRSGNTIYF. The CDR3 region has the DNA TGTGCCAGCAGTTCGTACGGGACAGGCCGCTCTGGAAACACCATATATTTT.

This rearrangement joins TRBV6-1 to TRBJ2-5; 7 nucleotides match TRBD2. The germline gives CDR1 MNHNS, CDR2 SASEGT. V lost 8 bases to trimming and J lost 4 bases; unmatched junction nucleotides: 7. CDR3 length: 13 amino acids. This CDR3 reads CASGRVRTETQYF. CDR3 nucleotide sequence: TGTGCCAGCGGGAGGGTGCGGACAGAGACCCAGTACTTC.

The CDR3 DNA is TGTGCCAGTAGTATAGATCGGGTTAACTATGGCTACACCTTC. Its protein product is CASSIDRVNYGYTF. The chain links TRBV19 to TRBJ1-2; D is ambiguous. The V end lost 0 bases, the J end lost 1 base, and 6 bases lay between the germline ends. The germline gives CDR1 LNHDA, CDR2 SQIVND (reference sequence). This CDR3 is 14 amino acids long.

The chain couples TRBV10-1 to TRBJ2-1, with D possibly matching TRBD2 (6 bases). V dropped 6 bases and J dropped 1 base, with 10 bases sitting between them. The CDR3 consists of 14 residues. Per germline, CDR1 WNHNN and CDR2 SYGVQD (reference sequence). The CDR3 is CASRAGGSYNEQFF. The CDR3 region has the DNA TGCGCCAGCAGGGCCGGGGGATCCTACAATGAGCAGTTCTTC.

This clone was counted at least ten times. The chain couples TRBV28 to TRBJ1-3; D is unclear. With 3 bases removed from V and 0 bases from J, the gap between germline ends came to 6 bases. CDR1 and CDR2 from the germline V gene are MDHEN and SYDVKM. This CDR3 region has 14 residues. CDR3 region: CASSFRDSGNTIYF. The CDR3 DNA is TGTGCCAGCAGTTTTCGGGACTCTGGAAACACCATATATTTT.